Shown below are 21 T cell receptor beta chains from a single sample sequenced in a study of post-analysis software for immune sequencing data. Broader study findings: Several TRBV segments (TRBV5-6, TRBV5-1 and TRBV20-1 among them) occurred more frequently in patients than in controls.

The antigens of these receptors remain unknown. cDNA libraries for TCR beta contained unique molecular identifiers. TCRdb reanalysed the PCR reads using MiXCR and keeps one entry per CDR3 protein. The data hold around 180,000 distinct CDR3 sequences, with roughly 31% observed a single time. The sample taken for sequencing was blood. The source of these receptors is a girl aged 5 to 17 with multiple sclerosis.

The rearrangement links TRBV30 to TRBJ2-7; D gene unclear. The CDR3 extends over 12 amino acids. The V end lost 1 base, the J end lost 1 base, and 5 bases lay between the germline ends. Germline-derived CDR1 and CDR2 are GTSNPN and SVGIG (reference sequence). DNA of the CDR3: TGTGCCTGGAGTGCACAGTCCTACGAGCAGTACTTC. It codes for CAWSAQSYEQYF.

About this clonotype: This may stem from a read error, because a much larger clone lies one nucleotide away. The chain uses TRBV29-1 and TRBJ2-7, with 10 bases that match TRBD1. Per germline, CDR1 SQVTM and CDR2 ANQGSEA. The V segment lost 7 bases and the J segment 5 bases; nucleotides outside the gene matches: 5. The CDR3 is 12 residues long. The CDR3, as DNA: TGCAGCGGTGAGACAGGGGGCCACGAGCAGTACTTC. Amino acids: CSGETGGHEQYF.

The chain carries TRBV7-9 and TRBJ2-7, with no clear D. The CDR3 has 14 amino acids. Looked up from germline, CDR1 is SEHNR and CDR2 is FQNEAQ (reference sequence). Trimming stripped 3 bases from V and 5 bases from J, with 14 bases between. The DNA for the CDR3 is TGTGCCAGCAGCTTTGAATCGTATTTGGACGAGCAGTACTTC. Translating gives CASSFESYLDEQYF.

This clonotype was observed many times. The genes are TRBV5-1 and TRBJ2-1; D call uncertain. V was trimmed by 10 bases and J by 5 bases, leaving 22 bases between them. The CDR3 loop spans 15 amino acids. The V gene's germline CDR1 is SGHRS and CDR2 YFSETQ. This CDR3 reads CAGPYPRGTDNEQFF. CDR3 sequence (DNA): TGCGCCGGACCTTACCCACGCGGTACTGACAATGAGCAGTTCTTC.

In the case of this clonotype: This may be a read error, as it is one base from a much larger clone. The chain joins TRBV9 to TRBJ2-1; 10 nucleotides match TRBD2. CDR3 size: 18 residues. Germline V gene data show CDR1 as SGDLS and CDR2 as YYNGEE. With 2 bases clipped from V and 9 bases from J, the junction kept 17 bases outside the gene matches. The CDR3, as DNA: TGTGCCAGCAGCGTGGGGGGGTCGCCTAGCGGGAGAAGTGGTGAGCAGTTCTTC. Its translation is CASSVGGSPSGRSGEQFF.

This sequence joins TRBV7-9 and TRBJ2-5; possible D gene TRBD2, 5 bases. CDR1 is SEHNR and CDR2 is FQNEAQ in the germline V gene (reference sequence). The CDR3 runs 12 residues. Trimming stripped 4 bases from V and 5 bases from J, with 8 bases between. The DNA for the CDR3 is TGTGCCAGCAGCTGGGCGGGTGAGACCCAGTACTTC. Translating it yields CASSWAGETQYF.

V gene TRBV5-1 combines with J gene TRBJ2-2; either TRBD1 or TRBD2 may fit D (5 bases each). Trimming stripped 4 bases from V and 6 bases from J, with 19 bases between. The CDR3 contains 16 residues. The germline V gene encodes CDR1 SGHRS and CDR2 YFSETQ. Written as DNA, the CDR3 is TGCGCCAGCAGCCGGAGAGGGCCGTGGGGCGCCGGGGAGCTGTTTTTT. Translated: CASSRRGPWGAGELFF.

This clonotype was observed at least ten times. J is TRBJ2-6 and V is TRBV2; 7 bases line up with TRBD1. The ends lost 10 bases at V and 0 bases at J; junction bases unmatched: 6. CDR1 and CDR2 (germline): SNHLY, FYNNEI. The CDR3 is made up of 15 amino acids. The CDR3 nucleotides read TGTGCCACCGGGACAGCATTCTCTGGGGCCAACGTCCTGACTTTC. This encodes CATGTAFSGANVLTF.

This clonotype was detected ten times or more. The chain uses TRBV5-1 and TRBJ2-1, with D maybe TRBD1 (6 bases). Germline values: CDR1 SGHRS, CDR2 YFSETQ. This CDR3 has 15 residues. Trimming took off 0 bases at V and 8 bases at J, with 15 bases between the two ends. CDR3 DNA: TGCGCCAGCAGCTTGGCCCAACAGGGTTATGATGAGCAGTTCTTC. Amino acids: CASSLAQQGYDEQFF.

The J gene is TRBJ1-5, the V gene TRBV19; D might be TRBD1 (5 bases). The germline CDR1 and CDR2 sequences are LNHDA and SQIVND (reference sequence). The CDR3 consists of 14 residues. With 9 bases removed from V and 9 bases from J, the gap between germline ends came to 21 bases. Here the CDR3 reads CASQTRDPPWPQHF. The CDR3 bases are TGTGCCAGCCAGACCAGGGACCCCCCGTGGCCCCAGCATTTT.

A note on this clonotype: Being one base from a much bigger clone, this may be a read error. This chain joins TRBV6-1 and TRBJ2-7; 13 bases align to TRBD2. Unmatched junction bases numbered 14, after V lost 5 bases and J lost 7 bases. This CDR3 is built from 17 residues. From germline, CDR1 is MNHNS and CDR2 SASEGT. The CDR3 here is CASSRTSGSGAYNEQYF. As DNA, the CDR3 is TGTGCCAGCAGTAGGACTAGCGGGAGTGGAGCCTACAATGAGCAGTACTTC.

The sample holds many counts of this clonotype. The chain is built from TRBV29-1 and TRBJ1-4; 9 nucleotides agree with TRBD1. The CDR3 has 14 residues. Germline lookup yields CDR1 SQVTM and CDR2 ANQGSEA. V lost 7 bases and J lost 6; bases outside the gene matches: 9. The CDR3 nucleotides read TGCAGCGCCCAAAGCGGGACAGGGTATGAAAAACTGTTTTTT. It is translated as CSAQSGTGYEKLFF.

V is TRBV12-3 or TRBV12-4 and J is TRBJ2-3; 7 nucleotides align to TRBD1. V shed 5 bases and J 0 bases; nucleotides not matched to a gene: 5. The CDR3 extends over 15 amino acids. CDR3 sequence (DNA): TGTGCCAGCAGTCAACCGGGACAGAGCACAGATACGCAGTATTTT. This gives the protein CASSQPGQSTDTQYF.

About this clonotype: It may be a read error: a sequence one base away is much more abundant. Here the CDR3 reads CASLAPGRKGNEQFF. In DNA, the CDR3 is TGTGCCAGCCTCGCGCCGGGACGAAAAGGGAATGAGCAGTTCTTC. This chain uses TRBV6-5 with TRBJ2-1; D may correspond to TRBD1 or TRBD2 (5 bases each). This CDR3 spans 15 amino acids. The ends were cut back, 8 bases at V and 7 bases at J, with 21 bases in the middle. Germline loops: CDR1 MNHEY, CDR2 SVGAGI.

This clonotype was recorded a few times. This sequence joins TRBV25-1 and TRBJ1-2; 9 bases match TRBD1. The J segment lost 8 bases and the V segment lost 8 bases, leaving 9 bases of the junction unmatched. From germline, CDR1 is MGHDK and CDR2 SYGVNS. The CDR3 runs 13 residues. The CDR3 sequence: CASRGGTGYGYTF. CDR3 coding DNA: TGTGCCAGCCGCGGAGGGACAGGGTACGGCTACACCTTC.

The chain combines TRBV20-1 with TRBJ2-7, with D hard to call. The V gene lost 5 bases and the J gene lost 5 bases, with 16 bases spanning the gap. This CDR3 has 13 residues. CDR1 and CDR2 from the germline V gene are DFQATT and SNEGSKA (reference sequence). The DNA for the CDR3 is TGCAGTGCTTCCCCATCCAAAACCAACGAGCAGTACTTC. Protein sequence: CSASPSKTNEQYF.

This clonotype appeared a few times. The chain employs TRBV3-1 and TRBJ2-3; D is ambiguous. CDR1 and CDR2 from the germline V gene are LGHDT and YNNKEL (reference sequence). The germline V and J ends were trimmed by 4 bases and 6 bases, with 14 bases remaining between them. CDR3 length: 14 amino acids. This CDR3 reads CASSPHRLSDTQYF. The CDR3, as DNA: TGTGCCAGCAGCCCACACAGATTATCCGATACGCAGTATTTT.

On this clonotype: The DNA is omitted, as the CDR3 cannot be located on it reliably, and the CDR3 follows TCRdb's listing. The CDR3 spells CSAASRGGNCFF. The J gene is TRBJ1-4, the V gene TRBV29-1; TRBD1, the table's D call, lacks a check against the DNA. The CDR3 spans 12 residues, counting both ends. Per the germline V gene, CDR1 is SQVTM and CDR2 is ANQGSEA.

At least ten counts were recorded for this clonotype. This chain links TRBV18 with TRBJ2-3; TRBD2 aligns across 7 bases. Unmatched junction bases numbered 2, after V lost 1 base and J lost 4 bases. Germline V CDR1 and CDR2: KGHSH, LQKENI. CDR3 length: 14 residues. This CDR3 is CASSPRLAADTQYF. The CDR3 region has the DNA TGTGCCAGCTCACCACGGCTAGCGGCAGATACGCAGTATTTT.

Comment on this clonotype: A read error may explain this, as a much larger clone is one base away. This chain links TRBV5-1 with TRBJ2-7, with D possibly TRBD2 on 6 matching bases. The CDR3 spans 13 residues. From germline, CDR1 is SGHRS and CDR2 YFSETQ. The CDR3 nucleotides read TGCGCCTGCAGCCGAGAACTAGCCCCCGAGCAGTACTTC. Translating it yields CACSRELAPEQYF.

The chain recombines TRBV12-3 or TRBV12-4 with TRBJ2-1, with 16 bases identical to TRBD2. This CDR3 has 17 residues. Trimming cost V 5 bases and J 8 bases; bases outside gene matches: 9. CDR3 loop: CASSRPGTSGRAHEQFF. CDR3 coding DNA: TGTGCCAGCAGTCGGCCCGGGACTAGCGGGAGGGCCCATGAGCAGTTCTTC.